What follows is one T cell receptor beta chain and its context. The record originates from a study of T cells in tuberculosis. Broader study findings: Some low-affinity tetramer-binding T cells may be absent from this sample.

Cells were sorted from thawed PBMC rested overnight and stained with GMM-loaded CD1B tetramer, viability dye and anti-CD3. The lipid loaded on the CD1B tetramers was C32 glucose monomycolate from Rhodococcus equi. The CDR3 spans 15 residues. Trimming removed 1 base at V and 1 base at J, with 8 bases between. CDR1 SGHVS and CDR2 FNYEAQ come from the germline V gene. Sequencing of TCR-alpha and TCR-beta chains was unpaired. TCRdb keeps only in-frame clones here, not all; method: immunoSEQ multiplex PCR. The data show 85,000 to 100,000 clones, about nine tenths seen once. This TCR came from an adult woman with latent tuberculosis. The chain is built from TRBV7-6 and TRBJ1-5, with a tentative D call TRBD1 (6 bases). The specimen was CD1b-GMM tetramer-negative cells sorted from PBMCs. The CDR3 coding sequence is TGTGCCAGCAGCTTAGTACAGGGAAGCAATCAGCCCCAGCATTTT. It encodes CASSLVQGSNQPQHF.